This TCR beta chain was obtained from a study of blood T cell repertoires in COVID-19. Study-level information: Specimens from acute and convalescent COVID-19 originated in the United States, Italy and Spain.

The CDR3 totals 14 residues. Germline CDR1 GTSNPN, CDR2 SVGIG (reference sequence). V lost 3 bases and J 7 bases, leaving 15 bases between the germline ends. Per the study methods: It was from reference gene primer amplification that nucleated cell counts were estimated. Sequencing used immunoSEQ multiplex PCR; TCRdb keeps in-frame clones, though not all of them. V, J and clone size are those of that table, while D and trimming were read from the DNA. The table includes some 90,000 clones, 75% to 85% detected once. The specimen sequenced was peripheral blood. V usage is TRBV30 and J usage is TRBJ1-4; no definite D call. The origin of this receptor is a woman in her seventies with acute or convalescent COVID-19. The CDR3 spells CAWRPVGVREKLFF. CDR3 nucleotide sequence: TGTGCCTGGAGGCCCGTCGGGGTCCGTGAAAAACTGTTTTTT. The full variable domain, in which reference TRBV30 and TRBJ1-4 provide the parts outside the CDR3, is SQTIHQWPATLVQPVGSPLSLECTVEGTSNPNLYWYRQAAGRGLQLLFYSVGIGQISSEVPQNLSASRPQDRQFILSSKKLLLSDSGFYLCAWRPVGVREKLFFGSGTQLSVL.